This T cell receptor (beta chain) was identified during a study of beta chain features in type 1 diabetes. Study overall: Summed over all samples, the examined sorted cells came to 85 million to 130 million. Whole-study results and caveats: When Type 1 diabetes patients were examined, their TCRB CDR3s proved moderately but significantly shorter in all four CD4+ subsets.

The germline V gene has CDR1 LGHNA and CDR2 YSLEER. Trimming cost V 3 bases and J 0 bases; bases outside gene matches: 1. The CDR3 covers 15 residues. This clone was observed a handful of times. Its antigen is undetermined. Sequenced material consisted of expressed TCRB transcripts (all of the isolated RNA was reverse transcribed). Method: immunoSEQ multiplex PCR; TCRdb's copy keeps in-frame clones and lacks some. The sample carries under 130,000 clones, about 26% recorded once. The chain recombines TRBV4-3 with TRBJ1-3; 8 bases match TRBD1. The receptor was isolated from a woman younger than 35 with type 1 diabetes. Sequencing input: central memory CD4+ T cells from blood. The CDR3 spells CASSQGTGSGNTIYF. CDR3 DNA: TGCGCCAGCAGCCAGGGGACAGGCTCTGGAAACACCATATATTTT.